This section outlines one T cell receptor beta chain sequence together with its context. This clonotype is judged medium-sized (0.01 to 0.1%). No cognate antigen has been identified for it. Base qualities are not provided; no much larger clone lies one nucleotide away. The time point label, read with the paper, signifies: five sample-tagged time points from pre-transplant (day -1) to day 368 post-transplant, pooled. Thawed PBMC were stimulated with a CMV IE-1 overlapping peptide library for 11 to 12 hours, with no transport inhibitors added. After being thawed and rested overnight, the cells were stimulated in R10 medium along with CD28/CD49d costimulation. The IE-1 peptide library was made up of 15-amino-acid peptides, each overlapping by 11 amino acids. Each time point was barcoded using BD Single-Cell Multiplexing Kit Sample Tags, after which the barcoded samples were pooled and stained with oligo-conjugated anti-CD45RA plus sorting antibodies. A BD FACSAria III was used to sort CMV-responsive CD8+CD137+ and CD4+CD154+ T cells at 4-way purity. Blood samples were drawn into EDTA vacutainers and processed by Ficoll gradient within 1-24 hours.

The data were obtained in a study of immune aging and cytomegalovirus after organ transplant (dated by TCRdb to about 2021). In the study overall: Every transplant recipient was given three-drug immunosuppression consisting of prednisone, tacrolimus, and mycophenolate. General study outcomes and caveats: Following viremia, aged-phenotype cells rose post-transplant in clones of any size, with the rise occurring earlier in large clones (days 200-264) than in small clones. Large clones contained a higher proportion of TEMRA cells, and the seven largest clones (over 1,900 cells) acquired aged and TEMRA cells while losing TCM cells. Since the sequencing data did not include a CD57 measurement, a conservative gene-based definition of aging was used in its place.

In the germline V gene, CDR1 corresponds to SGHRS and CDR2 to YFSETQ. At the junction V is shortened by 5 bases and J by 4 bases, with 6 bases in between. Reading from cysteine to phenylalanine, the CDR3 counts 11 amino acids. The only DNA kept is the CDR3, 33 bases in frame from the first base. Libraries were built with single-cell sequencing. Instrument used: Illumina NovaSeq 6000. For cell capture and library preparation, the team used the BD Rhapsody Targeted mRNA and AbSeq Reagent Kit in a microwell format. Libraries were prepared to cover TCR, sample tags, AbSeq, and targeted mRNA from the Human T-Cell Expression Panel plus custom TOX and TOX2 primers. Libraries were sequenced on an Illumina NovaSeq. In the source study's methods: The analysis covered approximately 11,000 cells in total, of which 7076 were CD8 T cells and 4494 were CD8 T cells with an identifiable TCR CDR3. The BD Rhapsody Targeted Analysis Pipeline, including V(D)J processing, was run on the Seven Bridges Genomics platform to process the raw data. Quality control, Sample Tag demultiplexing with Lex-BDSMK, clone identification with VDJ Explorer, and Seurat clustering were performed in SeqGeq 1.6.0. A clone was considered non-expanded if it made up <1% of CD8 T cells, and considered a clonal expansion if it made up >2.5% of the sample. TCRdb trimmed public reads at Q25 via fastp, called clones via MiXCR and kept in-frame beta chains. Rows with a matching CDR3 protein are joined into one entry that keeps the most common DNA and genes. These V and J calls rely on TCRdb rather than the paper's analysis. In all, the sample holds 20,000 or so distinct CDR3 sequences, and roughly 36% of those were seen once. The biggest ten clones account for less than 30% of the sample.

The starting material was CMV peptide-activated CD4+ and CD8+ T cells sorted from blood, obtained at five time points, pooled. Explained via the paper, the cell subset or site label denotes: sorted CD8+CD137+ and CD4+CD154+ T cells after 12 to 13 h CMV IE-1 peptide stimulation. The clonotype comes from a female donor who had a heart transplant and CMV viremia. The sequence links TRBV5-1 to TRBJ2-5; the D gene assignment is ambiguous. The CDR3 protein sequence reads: CASREGETQYF. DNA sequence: TGCGCCAGCAGAGAAGGAGAGACCCAGTACTTC.